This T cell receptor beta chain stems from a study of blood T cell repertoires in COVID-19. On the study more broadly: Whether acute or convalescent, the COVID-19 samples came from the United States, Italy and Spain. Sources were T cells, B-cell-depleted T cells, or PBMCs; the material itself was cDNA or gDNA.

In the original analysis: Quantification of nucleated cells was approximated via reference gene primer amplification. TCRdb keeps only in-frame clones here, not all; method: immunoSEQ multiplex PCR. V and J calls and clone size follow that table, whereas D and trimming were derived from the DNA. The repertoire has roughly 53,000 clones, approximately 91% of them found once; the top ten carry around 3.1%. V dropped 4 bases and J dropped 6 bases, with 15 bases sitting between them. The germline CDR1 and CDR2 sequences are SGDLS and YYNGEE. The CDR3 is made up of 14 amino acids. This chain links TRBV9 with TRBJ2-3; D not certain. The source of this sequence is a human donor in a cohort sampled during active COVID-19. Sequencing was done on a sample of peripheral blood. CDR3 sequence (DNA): TGTGCCAGCAGCCCCCGAAGGAGACTGGATACGCAGTATTTT. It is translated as CASSPRRRLDTQYF.